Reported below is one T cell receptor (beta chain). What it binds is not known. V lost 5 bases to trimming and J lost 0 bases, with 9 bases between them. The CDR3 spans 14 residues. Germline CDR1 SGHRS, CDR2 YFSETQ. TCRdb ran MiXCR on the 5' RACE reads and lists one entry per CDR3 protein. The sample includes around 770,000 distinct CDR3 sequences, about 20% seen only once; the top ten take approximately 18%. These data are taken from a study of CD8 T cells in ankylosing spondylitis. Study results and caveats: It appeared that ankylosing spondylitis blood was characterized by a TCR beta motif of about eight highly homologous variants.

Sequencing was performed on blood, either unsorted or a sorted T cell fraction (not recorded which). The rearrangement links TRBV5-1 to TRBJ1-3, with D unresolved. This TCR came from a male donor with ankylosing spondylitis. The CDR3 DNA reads TGCGCCAGCAGTGCCAGCCTCTCTGGAAACACCATATATTTT. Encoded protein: CASSASLSGNTIYF.